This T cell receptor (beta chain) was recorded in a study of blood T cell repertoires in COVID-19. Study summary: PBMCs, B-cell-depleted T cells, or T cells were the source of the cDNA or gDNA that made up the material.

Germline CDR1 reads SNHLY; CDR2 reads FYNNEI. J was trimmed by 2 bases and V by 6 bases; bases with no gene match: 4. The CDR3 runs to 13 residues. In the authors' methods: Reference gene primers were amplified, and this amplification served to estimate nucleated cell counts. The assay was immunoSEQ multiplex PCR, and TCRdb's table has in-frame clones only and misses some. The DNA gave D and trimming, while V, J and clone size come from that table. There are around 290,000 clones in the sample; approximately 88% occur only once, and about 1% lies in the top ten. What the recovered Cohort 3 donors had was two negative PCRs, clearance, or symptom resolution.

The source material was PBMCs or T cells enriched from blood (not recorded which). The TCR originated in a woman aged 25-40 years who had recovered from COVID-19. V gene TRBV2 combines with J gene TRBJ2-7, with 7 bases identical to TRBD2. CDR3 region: CASRWTRTYEQYF. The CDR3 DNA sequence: TGTGCCAGCAGGTGGACTAGAACCTACGAGCAGTACTTC.